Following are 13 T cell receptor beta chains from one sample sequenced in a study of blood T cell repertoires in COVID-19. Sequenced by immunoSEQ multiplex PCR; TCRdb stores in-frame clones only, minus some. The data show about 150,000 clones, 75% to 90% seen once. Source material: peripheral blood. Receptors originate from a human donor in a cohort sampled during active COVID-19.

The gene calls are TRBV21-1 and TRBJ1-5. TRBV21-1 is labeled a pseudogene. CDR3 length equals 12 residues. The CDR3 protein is CASSKGGQPQHF. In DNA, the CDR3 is TGTGCCAGCAGCAAAGGAGGGCAGCCCCAGCATTTT.

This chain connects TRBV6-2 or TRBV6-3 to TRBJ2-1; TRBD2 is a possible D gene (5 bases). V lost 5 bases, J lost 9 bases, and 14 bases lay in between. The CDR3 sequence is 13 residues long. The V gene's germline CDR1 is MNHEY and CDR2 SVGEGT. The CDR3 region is CASSQTSEGEQFF. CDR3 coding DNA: TGTGCCAGCAGTCAGACATCCGAGGGTGAGCAGTTCTTC.

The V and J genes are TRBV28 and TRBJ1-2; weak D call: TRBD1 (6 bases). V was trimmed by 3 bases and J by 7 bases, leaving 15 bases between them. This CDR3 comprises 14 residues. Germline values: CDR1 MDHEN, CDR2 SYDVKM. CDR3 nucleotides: TGTGCCAGCAGTTTCGCCCAGGGGCGATTTGGCTACACCTTC. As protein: CASSFAQGRFGYTF.

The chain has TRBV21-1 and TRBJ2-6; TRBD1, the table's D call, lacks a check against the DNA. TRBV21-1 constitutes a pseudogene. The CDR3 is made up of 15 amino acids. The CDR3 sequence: CASSRTGAGANVLTF. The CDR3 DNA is TGTGCCAGCAGCAGAACAGGGGCAGGGGCCAACGTCCTGACTTTC.

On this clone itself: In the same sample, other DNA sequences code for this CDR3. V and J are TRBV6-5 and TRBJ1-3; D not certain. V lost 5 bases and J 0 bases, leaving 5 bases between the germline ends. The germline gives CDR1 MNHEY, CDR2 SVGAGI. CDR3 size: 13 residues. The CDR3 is CASSPDSGNTIYF. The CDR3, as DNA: TGTGCCAGCAGTCCAGACTCTGGAAACACCATATATTTT.

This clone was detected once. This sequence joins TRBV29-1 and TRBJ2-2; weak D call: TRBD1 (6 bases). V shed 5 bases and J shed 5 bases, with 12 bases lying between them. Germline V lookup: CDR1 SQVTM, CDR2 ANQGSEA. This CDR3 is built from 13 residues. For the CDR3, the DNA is TGCAGCGTTATGGTAGGGGGAACCGGGGAGCTGTTTTTT. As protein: CSVMVGGTGELFF.

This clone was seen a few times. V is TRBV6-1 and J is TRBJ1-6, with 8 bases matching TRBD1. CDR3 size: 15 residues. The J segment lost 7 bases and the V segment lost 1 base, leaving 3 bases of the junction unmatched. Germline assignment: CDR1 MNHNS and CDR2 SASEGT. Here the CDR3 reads CASSEGTGTNSPLHF. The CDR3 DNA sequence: TGTGCCAGCAGTGAAGGGACAGGGACGAATTCACCCCTCCACTTT.

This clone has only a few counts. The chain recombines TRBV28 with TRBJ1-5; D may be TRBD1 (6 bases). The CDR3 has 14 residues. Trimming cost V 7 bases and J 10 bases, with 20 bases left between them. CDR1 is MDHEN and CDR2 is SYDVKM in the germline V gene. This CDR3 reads CASKRGTTTLPQHF. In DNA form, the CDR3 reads TGTGCCAGCAAAAGGGGGACAACTACCCTCCCCCAGCATTTT.

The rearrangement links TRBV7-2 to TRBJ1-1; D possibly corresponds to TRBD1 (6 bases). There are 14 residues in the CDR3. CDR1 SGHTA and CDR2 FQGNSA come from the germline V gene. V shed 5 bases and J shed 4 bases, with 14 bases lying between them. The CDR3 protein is CASSATQGPTEAFF. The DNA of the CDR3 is TGTGCCAGCAGCGCCACACAGGGTCCCACTGAAGCTTTCTTT. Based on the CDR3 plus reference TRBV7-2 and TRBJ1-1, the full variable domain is GAGVSQSPSNKVTEKGKDVELRCDPISGHTALYWYRQSLGQGLEFLIYFQGNSAPDKSGLPSDRFSAERTGGSVSTLTIQRTQQEDSAVYLCASSATQGPTEAFFGQGTRLTVV.

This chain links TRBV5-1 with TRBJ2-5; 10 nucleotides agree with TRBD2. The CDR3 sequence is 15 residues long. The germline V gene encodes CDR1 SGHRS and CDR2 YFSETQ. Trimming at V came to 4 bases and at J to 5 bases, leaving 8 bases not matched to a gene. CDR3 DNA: TGCGCCAGCAGCGACCCTAGCGGGGGCGGCGAGACCCAGTACTTC. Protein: CASSDPSGGGETQYF.

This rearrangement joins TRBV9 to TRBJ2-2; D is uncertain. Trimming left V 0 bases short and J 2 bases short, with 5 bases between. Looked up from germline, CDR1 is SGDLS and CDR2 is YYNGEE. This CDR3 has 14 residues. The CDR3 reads CASSVVSNTGELFF. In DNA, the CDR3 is TGTGCCAGCAGCGTAGTCAGTAACACCGGGGAGCTGTTTTTT.

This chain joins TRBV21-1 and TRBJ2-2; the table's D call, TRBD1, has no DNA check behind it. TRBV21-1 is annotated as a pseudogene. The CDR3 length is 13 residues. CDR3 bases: TGTGCCAGCCCAGGGTCGTACACCGGGGAGCTGTTTTTT. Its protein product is CASPGSYTGELFF.

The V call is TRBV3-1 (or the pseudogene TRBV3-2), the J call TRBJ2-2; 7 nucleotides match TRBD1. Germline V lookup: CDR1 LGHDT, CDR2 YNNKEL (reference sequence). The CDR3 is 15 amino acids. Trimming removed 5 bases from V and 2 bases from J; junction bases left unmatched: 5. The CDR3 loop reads CASSKWDSNTGELFF. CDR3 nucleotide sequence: TGTGCCAGCAGCAAGTGGGACAGTAACACCGGGGAGCTGTTTTTT.